The next 7 T cell receptor beta chains were all read from a single sample in a study of blood T cell repertoires in COVID-19. This table comes from immunoSEQ multiplex PCR, and its TCRdb copy is limited to in-frame clones, with some not included. The table lists roughly 100,000 clones, 75% to 90% of them singletons. The sample consisted of peripheral blood. All receptors derive from a human donor in a cohort sampled during active COVID-19.

This clone has a single count. The chain combines TRBV7-8 with TRBJ1-2; TRBD1 matches at 9 bases. V lost 5 bases and J lost 4; bases outside the gene matches: 11. Germline V gene lookup returns CDR1 SGHVS and CDR2 FQNEAQ. The CDR3 is made up of 16 amino acids. CDR3 amino acids: CASSQDRPTGGYGYTF. The CDR3 DNA sequence: TGTGCCAGCAGCCAAGACCGACCGACAGGGGGCTATGGCTACACCTTC.

There are a few counts of this clone. The J gene is TRBJ2-1, the V gene TRBV2; 7 bases agree with TRBD2. Per the germline V gene, CDR1 is SNHLY and CDR2 is FYNNEI. This CDR3 contains 16 residues. V lost 9 bases, J lost 3 bases, and 14 bases stayed unmatched. As DNA, the CDR3 is TGTGCCAGTGCCCATAGATTAGCGGGCCTCTACAATGAGCAGTTCTTC. Its protein is CASAHRLAGLYNEQFF.

V usage is TRBV10-1 and J usage is TRBJ1-2, with 9 bases lining up with TRBD1. Per the germline V gene, CDR1 is WNHNN and CDR2 is SYGVQD (reference sequence). The CDR3 runs 12 residues. CDR3 in amino acids: CPNRGQDYGYTF. The CDR3 DNA follows: TGCCCAAACAGGGGGCAGGACTATGGCTACACCTTC.

V is TRBV27 and J is TRBJ1-5, with D tentatively TRBD1 (5 bases). The CDR3 is 14 amino acids. Looked up from germline, CDR1 is MNHEY and CDR2 is SMNVEV (reference sequence). V was trimmed by 3 bases and J by 6 bases, leaving 12 bases between them. CDR3 amino acids: CASSFGRGGQPQHF. CDR3 DNA sequence: TGTGCCAGCAGTTTTGGGCGGGGGGGTCAGCCCCAGCATTTT.

The chain couples TRBV18 to TRBJ2-1; 7 bases match TRBD2. From germline, CDR1 is KGHSH and CDR2 LQKENI. The length of the CDR3 is 15 residues. The J segment lost 5 bases and the V segment lost 3 bases, leaving 7 bases of the junction unmatched. CDR3 sequence (DNA): TGTGCCAGCTCACCTTCACTAGCGAATAACAATGAGCAGTTCTTC. Translation: CASSPSLANNNEQFF. Combining the CDR3 with reference TRBV18 and TRBJ2-1 gives the whole variable domain NAGVMQNPRHLVRRRGQEARLRCSPMKGHSHVYWYRQLPEEGLKFMVYLQKENIIDESGMPKERFSAEFPKEGPSILRIQQVVRGDSAAYFCASSPSLANNNEQFFGPGTRLTVL.

V is TRBV9 and J is TRBJ1-5; perhaps TRBD1 as D (5 bases). V was clipped by 0 bases and J by 6 bases, with 13 bases between them. The CDR3 loop spans 15 amino acids. CDR1 and CDR2 (germline): SGDLS, YYNGEE. Here the CDR3 DNA reads TGTGCCAGCAGCGTAGAAGGGGAAATCCGTCAGCCCCAGCATTTT. Translation gives CASSVEGEIRQPQHF.

The chain is built from TRBV4-3 and TRBJ2-3; D ambiguous. V was trimmed by 0 bases and J by 5 bases, leaving 15 bases between them. The CDR3 loop spans 16 amino acids. Germline V lookup: CDR1 LGHNA, CDR2 YSLEER. The CDR3 nucleotides are TGCGCCAGCAGCCAAGATTGGGTAACCACGGGAGATACGCAGTATTTT. Translation: CASSQDWVTTGDTQYF.